The TCR beta chain described here comes from a study of T cells in Graves' hyperthyroidism and ophthalmopathy (dated by TCRdb to between 2017 and 2020). For context, the study as a whole: Peripheral blood was sampled at the time of initial diagnosis, prior to any treatment. A discovery cohort of about a hundred patients, 43 with Graves' ophthalmopathy and roughly 59 with stable Graves' hyperthyroidism, was used to find distinguishing TCR V-J signatures. An independent validation cohort of 18 to 20 hyperthyroidism patients and over 15 patients who later progressed to ophthalmopathy tested prospective prediction of ophthalmopathy. The approximately 90 discovery patients were randomly split 7:3 into training and test sets. Thyroid tissue and blood T-cell repertoires from six Graves' hyperthyroidism patients were also compared in the study. After blood sampling, hyperthyroidism patients were treated with methimazole at a starting dose of 30 mg daily, and ophthalmopathy patients were treated with high-dose intravenous methylprednisolone. TCR Vbeta CDR3 sequencing of 135 peripheral blood samples (roughly 43 ophthalmopathy, under 80 hyperthyroidism and roughly 17 progressor patients) is reported in the paper. Broad study findings and their caveats: Sample size was not statistically predetermined, and blinding of investigators to group allocation was not performed. Most expanded thyroid clonotypes (frequency above 0.001) were also found in blood, which suggests that blood repertoires may mirror thyroid immune responses. In validation, the model predicted progression to ophthalmopathy with 55% to 71% sensitivity and 72% to 85% specificity, a median of 6.5 months before onset. In cross-validation, a model built on a 13 V-J signature told ophthalmopathy apart from stable hyperthyroidism with approximately 91% sensitivity and roughly 83% specificity, and in testing the same model reached 80%/75%.

V ends up 5 bases short and J 3 bases short, with an unmatched junction base count of 10. Counted from cysteine to phenylalanine, this CDR3 has 16 amino acids. Only the CDR3 DNA is retained, 48 bases long and in frame from the first base. Amplification of TCR beta CDR3 regions was carried out from RNA transcripts. A first-round RT-PCR of the TCR CDR3 used the HTBI primer set with the Qiagen OneStep RT-PCR kit. The libraries were constructed in a second round of multiplex PCR and then size-selected and purified. Sequencing of the libraries was done on an Illumina HiSeq2000 using paired-end 100 bp reads. Per the original workflow: Raw data were processed with SOAPnuke, discarding reads with adapters, uncalled bases, mean Phred below 15, or no exact constant-primer or identifier match. High-quality paired reads were merged with COPE v1.2.5, and unique nucleotide sequences were defined as clonotypes. MiTCR v1.1 was used to align the clonotypes against IMGT TRBV, TRBD and TRBJ reference segments. Analysis was restricted to V-J combinations with a frequency above 0.0001, which covered roughly 99% of repertoires. A TCS score was defined as the ratio of F50 (clonal expansion) to E x V (chaos), with BLOSUM62-based TCRdist applied between CDR3 peptides within each V-J. Welch's t-statistics and random forest reduced several hundred V-J features to fewer than 15, which were used in a naive Bayes classifier (R e1071). Using fastp at Q25 and MiXCR, TCRdb reprocessed the public reads and kept productive beta chains. Every entry covers one CDR3 protein and lists the most common genes and DNA from its rows. These V and J calls rely on TCRdb rather than the paper's analysis. The sample table holds approximately 600,000 distinct CDR3 sequences, of which less than 25% were seen once. The ten largest clones take up 30% to 40% of the sample.

As for this clonotype: There is no known antigen for this receptor. No much larger clone exists at a distance of one base, and base qualities are not known.

Ophthalmopathy patients had moderately to severely active disease, Clinical Activity Score of at least 3, NOSPECS grade of at least 4, and duration under 3 months. Exclusion was applied to patients with uncontrolled infections, other autoimmune diseases, pregnancy or lactation. Diagnoses relied on clinical symptoms, serum thyroxine and TRAb, thyroid ultrasound and orbital computed tomography. Ficoll-Paque density gradient centrifugation was used to isolate PBMCs from about 10 ml of fresh peripheral blood. Total RNA was extracted with Trizol reagent, and quality was checked on an Agilent 2100 Bioanalyzer.

The chain joins TRBV12-3 or TRBV12-4 to TRBJ2-5; the central 9 bases match TRBD2. The receptor's source is a man aged 25-45 years with Graves' ophthalmopathy. The sequencing input was blood. The CDR3 has the sequence CASSRHGTSLKETQYF. The nucleotide sequence is TGTGCCAGCAGTCGCCACGGGACTAGCCTCAAAGAGACCCAGTACTTC.